This T cell receptor (beta chain) appears in the sequencing data of a study of cytomegalovirus exposure and HLA in healthy donors. Overall study findings and caveats: In an earlier analysis, in around 590 donors, most V segments appeared productive either ~87% or ~30% of the time.

Germline assignment: CDR1 SGHAT and CDR2 FQNNGV. J lost 4 bases, V lost 5 bases, and 5 bases had no gene match. CDR3 length: 14 amino acids. A note on this clone: Antigen: not known.

This PCR relied on a set of 60 Vbeta primers and 13 Jbeta primers. In the source study's methods: About 12 million of some 80 million unique TCR beta chains were shared, per a later count. Measured with immunoSEQ multiplex PCR; TCRdb has only the in-frame clones, and not every one. V, J and clone size are those of that table, while D and trimming were read from the DNA. The sample has over 150,000 clones; approximately 72% are singletons. The receptor comes from a young man in good health and CMV-seronegative. The chain is built from TRBV11-2 and TRBJ2-7; 10 nucleotides align to TRBD2. The specimen sequenced was PBMCs. The CDR3 loop is CASSPNSGGYEQYF. CDR3 coding DNA: TGTGCCAGCAGCCCAAATAGCGGGGGGTACGAGCAGTACTTC.